These T cell receptor beta chains were read from a single sample in a study of T-cell memory formation after mild COVID-19. One entry per CDR3 protein results from TCRdb running MiXCR on the 5' RACE reads. This table holds a few hundred thousand distinct CDR3 sequences, roughly 20% found once. The material sequenced was PBMCs or a T cell subset sorted from them (not recorded which). All receptors come from an adult woman who had mild COVID-19 (a few samples of this study predate the infection). Cell type and time point are not known. Both conserved end residues are part of each CDR3. The D gene is left open where the match is weak. Not all rows give a size; the values are once, few, many and, for expanded clones, a class.

DNA: TGTGCCAGCAGCCAACGGACCGTTCATGTTGAGCAGTTCTTC
CDR3: CASSQRTVHVEQFF
size: few
D: NA
V: TRBV3-1
J: TRBJ2-1

DNA: TGTGCCAGCAGCTCGACGCGGGACAGCCATCTAGGAGCTTTCTTT
CDR3: CASSSTRDSHLGAFF
size: few
D: TRBD1
V: TRBV5-6
J: TRBJ1-1

DNA: TGTGCCAGCAGCTCATCCAACTTAGCGGGCACAGCCTACGAGCAGTACTTC
CDR3: CASSSSNLAGTAYEQYF
size: NA
D: TRBD2
V: TRBV11-2
J: TRBJ2-7

DNA: TGCAGTGCTAGAACCCCACTAGCGCCGGGGGATACGCAGTATTTT
CDR3: CSARTPLAPGDTQYF
size: NA
D: TRBD2
V: TRBV20-1
J: TRBJ2-3

DNA: TGTGCCAGCCGGGGGGCATTTTATGGCTACACCTTC
CDR3: CASRGAFYGYTF
size: NA
D: NA
V: TRBV2
J: TRBJ1-2

DNA: TGTGCCAGCAGGGGACAGGGGGGTTATGGCTACACCTTC
CDR3: CASRGQGGYGYTF
size: NA
D: TRBD1
V: TRBV6-5
J: TRBJ1-2

DNA: TGTGCCAGCAGCCCGAGGCCTACCGCCTACGAGCAGTACTTC
CDR3: CASSPRPTAYEQYF
size: NA
D: NA
V: TRBV5-6
J: TRBJ2-7

DNA: TGTGCCAGCAGCGTAGATGGCGGACCCGGCTACGAGCAGTACTTC
CDR3: CASSVDGGPGYEQYF
size: NA
D: NA
V: TRBV9
J: TRBJ2-7

DNA: TGTGCCAGTAGTATGGTAGGCAGTGCGGGAGGGAACAATGAGCAGTTCTTC
CDR3: CASSMVGSAGGNNEQFF
size: few
D: TRBD2
V: TRBV19
J: TRBJ2-1

DNA: TGTGCCAGCAGCTTAGTAGGCGTCAGGGGGCGGTTGGACACTGAAGCTTTCTTT
CDR3: CASSLVGVRGRLDTEAFF
size: NA
D: TRBD1
V: TRBV11-2
J: TRBJ1-1

DNA: TGTGCCAGCAGTCCCCCGAGCGGGAGGGCCTACAATGAGCAGTTCTTC
CDR3: CASSPPSGRAYNEQFF
size: NA
D: TRBD2
V: TRBV12-3/TRBV12-4
J: TRBJ2-1

DNA: TGTGCCAGCAGCTTAAACGGGTTCAATGAGCAGTTCTTC
CDR3: CASSLNGFNEQFF
size: NA
D: NA
V: TRBV7-9
J: TRBJ2-1

DNA: TGTGCCTGGAGAGCCACAGGGGATACCACCCAGGCTTTCTTT
CDR3: CAWRATGDTTQAFF
size: few
D: TRBD1
V: TRBV30
J: TRBJ1-1

DNA: TGTGCCAGCAGTTACTTTCCGGGAGGGCTTGCCGGGGAGCTGTTTTTT
CDR3: CASSYFPGGLAGELFF
size: few
D: TRBD2
V: TRBV6-2/TRBV6-3
J: TRBJ2-2

DNA: TGCGCCAGCAGCCTCATAGACGGCAAAACAGATACGCAGTATTTT
CDR3: CASSLIDGKTDTQYF
size: few
D: NA
V: TRBV4-3
J: TRBJ2-3

DNA: TGTGCCAGCAGCTTAAACAGCCAAGAGACCCAGTACTTC
CDR3: CASSLNSQETQYF
size: few
D: NA
V: TRBV7-9
J: TRBJ2-5

DNA: TGTGCCAGTAGTCGAGATTTCCTACGTACAGATACGCAGTATTTT
CDR3: CASSRDFLRTDTQYF
size: NA
D: NA
V: TRBV19
J: TRBJ2-3

DNA: TGTGCCAGCTCACCACGCATGGAGGAAGAGACCCAGTACTTC
CDR3: CASSPRMEEETQYF
size: NA
D: NA
V: TRBV18
J: TRBJ2-5

DNA: TGCAGCGTTGAGGACAGGGGATACACTGAAGCTTTCTTT
CDR3: CSVEDRGYTEAFF
size: few
D: TRBD1
V: TRBV29-1
J: TRBJ1-1

DNA: TGTGCCAGCAGCTTAACCCCCCGGGACAGGGTCATAGATACGCAGTATTTT
CDR3: CASSLTPRDRVIDTQYF
size: few
D: TRBD1
V: TRBV7-2
J: TRBJ2-3

DNA: TGTGCCAGCAGCCCTCGGAAGCGGGAGGACCTCACAGATACGCAGTATTTT
CDR3: CASSPRKREDLTDTQYF
size: NA
D: TRBD2
V: TRBV7-9
J: TRBJ2-3

DNA: TGTGCCAGCAGTAAGCCGGGACAGGGTAACACTGAAGCTTTCTTT
CDR3: CASSKPGQGNTEAFF
size: medium-sized
D: TRBD1
V: TRBV6-6
J: TRBJ1-1